The 5 T cell receptor beta chains in this list originate from one sample, sequenced in a study of T cells after yellow fever vaccination. TCRdb reanalysed the 5' RACE reads using MiXCR and keeps one entry per CDR3 protein. The sample carries 250,000 to 350,000 distinct CDR3 sequences, approximately 10% recorded once. This material consisted of CD4+ T cells sorted from PBMCs, taken 5 days after the yellow fever booster vaccination. The receptors shown here come from a man aged 18 to 30 who received the YFV17D yellow fever vaccine.

The table lists this clonotype with a few counts. The chain uses TRBV5-1 and TRBJ1-2; 9 positions match TRBD1. V was pared by 4 bases and J by 4 bases, with 8 bases of the junction left unmatched. The CDR3 is 15 residues long. The germline CDR1 and CDR2 sequences are SGHRS and YFSETQ. In DNA, the CDR3 is TGCGCCAGCAGCCATCCGGGACAGGGCATCTATGGCTACACCTTC. Amino acid sequence: CASSHPGQGIYGYTF.

This clonotype was seen more than once but under ten times. J is TRBJ2-7 and V is TRBV18; TRBD2 matches 8 bases. V was clipped by 9 bases and J by 3 bases; unmatched bases: 22. The CDR3 loop spans 18 amino acids. Germline CDR1 KGHSH, CDR2 LQKENI. CDR3 protein: CASSPRGGAFQPYYEQYV. CDR3 coding DNA: TGTGCCAGTTCCCCCCGGGGGGGGGCCTTCCAACCCTACTACGAGCAGTACGTC.

This clonotype was counted a few times. CDR3: CASSSEPYKWRATNEKLFF. For the CDR3, the DNA is TGTGCCAGCAGCTCCGAGCCTTACAAATGGCGGGCAACTAATGAAAAACTGTTTTTT. This rearrangement joins TRBV7-2 to TRBJ1-4; unclear D gene. The V end lost 4 bases, the J end lost 0 bases, and 21 bases lay between the germline ends. Germline loops: CDR1 SGHTA, CDR2 FQGNSA. The CDR3 extends over 19 amino acids. Complete variable domain (other parts from reference TRBV7-2 and TRBJ1-4): GAGVSQSPSNKVTEKGKDVELRCDPISGHTALYWYRQSLGQGLEFLIYFQGNSAPDKSGLPSDRFSAERTGGSVSTLTIQRTQQEDSAVYLCASSSEPYKWRATNEKLFFGSGTQLSVL.

This clonotype occurred many times. The gene calls are TRBV6-6 and TRBJ1-5; 9 nucleotides align to TRBD1. Germline V lookup: CDR1 MNHNY, CDR2 SVGAGI (reference sequence). Trimming removed 0 bases from V and 16 bases from J; junction bases left unmatched: 13. The CDR3 spans 15 residues. The chain's CDR3 is CASSYSSRDRALRHF. DNA of the CDR3: TGTGCCAGCAGTTACTCCTCCCGGGACAGGGCCCTTCGACATTTT.

This clonotype was detected a few times. The chain uses TRBV5-1 and TRBJ1-1; D not resolved. V was clipped by 3 bases and J by 4 bases, with 16 bases between them. The CDR3 covers 15 residues. Looked up from germline, CDR1 is SGHRS and CDR2 is YFSETQ. The chain's CDR3 is CASSSGPSRGTEAFF. The CDR3 DNA follows: TGCGCCAGCAGCTCCGGACCTTCCCGGGGCACTGAAGCTTTCTTT.